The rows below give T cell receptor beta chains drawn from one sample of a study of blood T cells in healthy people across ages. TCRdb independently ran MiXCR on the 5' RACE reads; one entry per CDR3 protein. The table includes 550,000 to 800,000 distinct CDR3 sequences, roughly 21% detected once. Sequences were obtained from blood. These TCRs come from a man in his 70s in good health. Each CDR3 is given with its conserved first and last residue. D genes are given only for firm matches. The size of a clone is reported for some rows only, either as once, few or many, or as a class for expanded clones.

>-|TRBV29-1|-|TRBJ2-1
CSVSFSNEQFF
TGCAGCGTTTCTTTTAGTAATGAGCAGTTCTTC
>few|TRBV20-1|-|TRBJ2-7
CSAHTGTASYEQYF
TGCAGTGCTCATACCGGGACTGCATCCTACGAGCAGTACTTC
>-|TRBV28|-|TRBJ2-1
CASSLATGIREQFF
TGTGCCAGCAGTTTGGCCACAGGGATTCGGGAGCAGTTCTTC
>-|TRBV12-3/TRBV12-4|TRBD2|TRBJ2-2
CASSGLVVNTGELFF
TGTGCCAGCAGCGGACTAGTAGTTAACACCGGGGAGCTGTTTTTT
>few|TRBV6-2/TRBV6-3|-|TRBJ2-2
CASRVTGSGAGELFF
TGTGCCAGCAGAGTTACCGGGTCCGGAGCCGGGGAGCTGTTTTTT
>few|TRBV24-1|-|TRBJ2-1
CATSDPVYAYNEQFF
TGTGCCACCAGTGATCCAGTGTATGCCTACAATGAGCAGTTCTTC
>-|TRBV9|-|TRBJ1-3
CASSAAGVSGNTIYF
TGTGCCAGCAGCGCCGCAGGGGTATCGGGAAACACCATATATTTT
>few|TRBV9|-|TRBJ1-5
CASSHDTHQPQHF
TGTGCCAGCAGCCACGACACCCACCAGCCCCAGCATTTT
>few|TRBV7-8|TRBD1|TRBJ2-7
CASSLAGTGFFEQYF
TGTGCCAGCAGCTTAGCCGGGACAGGGTTTTTCGAGCAGTACTTC
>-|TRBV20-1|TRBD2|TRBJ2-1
CSASGRPLYNEQFF
TGCAGTGCTAGCGGGAGGCCTCTTTACAATGAGCAGTTCTTC
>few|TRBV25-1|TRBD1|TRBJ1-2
CASSESLYGTGGRGYTF
TGTGCCAGCAGTGAATCACTATACGGGACAGGGGGCAGGGGCTACACCTTC
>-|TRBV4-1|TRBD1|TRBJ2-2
CASRRTGGLNTGELFF
TGCGCCAGTAGAAGGACAGGGGGTTTGAATACCGGGGAGCTGTTTTTT
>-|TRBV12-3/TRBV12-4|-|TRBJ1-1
CASSLLINNTEAFF
TGTGCCAGCAGTTTACTTATTAATAACACTGAAGCTTTCTTT
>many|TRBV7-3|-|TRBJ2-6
CASGSGANVLTF
TGTGCCAGCGGCTCTGGGGCCAACGTCCTGACTTTC
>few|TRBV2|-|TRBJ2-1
CASSEAPGSGYEQFF
TGTGCCAGCAGTGAAGCCCCCGGGAGTGGTTATGAGCAGTTCTTC
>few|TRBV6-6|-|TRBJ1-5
CASSLSDNQPQHF
TGTGCCAGCAGCTTAAGCGATAATCAGCCCCAGCATTTT
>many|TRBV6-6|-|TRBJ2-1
CASSSTLAANYNEQFF
TGTGCCAGCAGCTCGACCTTAGCAGCAAACTACAATGAGCAGTTCTTC
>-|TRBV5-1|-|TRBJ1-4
CASSLEGTRNEKLFF
TGCGCCAGCAGCTTGGAGGGCACTAGGAATGAAAAACTGTTTTTT
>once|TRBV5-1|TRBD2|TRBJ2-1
CASRRSGISYNEQFF
TGCGCCAGCAGACGTAGCGGGATCTCCTACAATGAGCAGTTCTTC
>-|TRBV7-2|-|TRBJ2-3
CASSLGQVLVDTRYF
TGTGCCAGCAGCTTAGGTCAAGTCTTGGTAGATACGCGGTATTTT
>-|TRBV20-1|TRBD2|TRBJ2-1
CSAYPGTSHNEQFF
TGCAGTGCTTATCCCGGGACTAGCCACAATGAGCAGTTCTTC
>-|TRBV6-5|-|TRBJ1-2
CASTRQGDGYTF
TGTGCCAGCACGCGCCAGGGCGATGGCTACACCTTC
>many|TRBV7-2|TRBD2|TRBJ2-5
CASSSTPGLAGETQYF
TGTGCCAGCAGCTCCACTCCGGGACTAGCGGGGGAGACCCAGTACTTC
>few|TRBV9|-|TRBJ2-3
CASSVEKTATDTQYF
TGCGCCAGCAGCGTAGAGAAGACGGCCACAGATACGCAGTATTTT
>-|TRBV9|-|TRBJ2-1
CASSVAPRDEQFF
TGTGCCAGCAGCGTAGCTCCGCGCGATGAGCAGTTCTTC
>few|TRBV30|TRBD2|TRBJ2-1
CAWSPGLAVNEQFF
TGTGCCTGGAGTCCGGGACTAGCGGTCAATGAGCAGTTCTTC
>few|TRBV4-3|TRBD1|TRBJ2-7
CASSQSVHPGQASYEQYF
TGCGCCAGCAGCCAATCCGTACACCCAGGACAGGCGTCCTACGAGCAGTACTTC
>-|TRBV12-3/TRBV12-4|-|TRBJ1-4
CASSSRDQNEKLFF
TGTGCCAGCAGTTCCCGGGACCAGAATGAAAAACTGTTTTTT
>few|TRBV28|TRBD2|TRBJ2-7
CASSLAGGGEQYF
TGTGCCAGCAGTCTAGCGGGAGGGGGGGAGCAGTACTTC
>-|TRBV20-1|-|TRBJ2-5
CSARAKSSQYF
TGCAGTGCAAGGGCGAAATCTAGCCAGTACTTC
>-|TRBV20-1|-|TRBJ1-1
CSAYRDMNTEAFF
TGCAGTGCTTACAGAGATATGAACACTGAAGCTTTCTTT
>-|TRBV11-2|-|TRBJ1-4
CASSLGGGPNEKLFF
TGTGCCAGCAGCTTAGGTGGGGGTCCTAATGAAAAACTGTTTTTT
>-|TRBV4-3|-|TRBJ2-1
CASSQQSSYNEQFF
TGCGCCAGCAGCCAACAATCCTCCTACAATGAGCAGTTCTTC
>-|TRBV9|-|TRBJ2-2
CASSSHLGGDTGELFF
TGTGCCAGCAGCTCTCATTTAGGAGGGGACACCGGGGAGCTGTTTTTT
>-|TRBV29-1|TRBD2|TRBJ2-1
CSVVAGGSDEQFF
TGCAGCGTGGTAGCGGGAGGTAGCGATGAGCAGTTCTTC
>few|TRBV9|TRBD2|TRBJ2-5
CASSVGSSGRLQETQYF
TGTGCCAGCAGCGTAGGTAGTAGCGGGAGACTCCAAGAGACCCAGTACTTC